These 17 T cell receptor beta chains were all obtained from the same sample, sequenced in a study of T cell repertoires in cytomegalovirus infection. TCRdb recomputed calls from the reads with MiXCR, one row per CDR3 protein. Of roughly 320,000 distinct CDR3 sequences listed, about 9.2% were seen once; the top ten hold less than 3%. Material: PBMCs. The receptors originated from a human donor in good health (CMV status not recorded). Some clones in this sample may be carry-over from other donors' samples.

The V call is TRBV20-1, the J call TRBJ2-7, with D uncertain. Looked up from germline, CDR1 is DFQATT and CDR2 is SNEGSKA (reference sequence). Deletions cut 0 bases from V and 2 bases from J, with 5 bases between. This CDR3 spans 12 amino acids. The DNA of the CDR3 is TGCAGTGCTAGAGAGGCACCCTACGAGCAGTACGTC. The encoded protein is CSAREAPYEQYV.

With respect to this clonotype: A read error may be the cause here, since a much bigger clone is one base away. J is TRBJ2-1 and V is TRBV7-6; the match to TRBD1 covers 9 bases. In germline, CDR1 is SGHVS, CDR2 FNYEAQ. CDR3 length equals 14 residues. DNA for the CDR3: TGTGTTAGCAGCTTAGATTCGGGACAGGGAGAGCAGTTCTTC. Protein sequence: CVSSLDSGQGEQFF.

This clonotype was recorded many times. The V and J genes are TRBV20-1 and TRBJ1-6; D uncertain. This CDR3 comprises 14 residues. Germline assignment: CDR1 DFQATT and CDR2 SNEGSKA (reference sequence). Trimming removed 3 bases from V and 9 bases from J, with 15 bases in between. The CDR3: CSARTQTDRSPLHF. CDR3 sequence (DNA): TGCAGTGCTAGGACGCAAACCGACCGTTCACCCCTCCACTTT.

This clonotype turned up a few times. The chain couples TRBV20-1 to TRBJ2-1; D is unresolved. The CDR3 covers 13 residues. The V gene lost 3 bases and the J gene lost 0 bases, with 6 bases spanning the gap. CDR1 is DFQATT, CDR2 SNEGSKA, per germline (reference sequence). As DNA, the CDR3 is TGCAGTGCTAGCGGAAGCTCCTACAATGAGCAGTTCTTC. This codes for CSASGSSYNEQFF.

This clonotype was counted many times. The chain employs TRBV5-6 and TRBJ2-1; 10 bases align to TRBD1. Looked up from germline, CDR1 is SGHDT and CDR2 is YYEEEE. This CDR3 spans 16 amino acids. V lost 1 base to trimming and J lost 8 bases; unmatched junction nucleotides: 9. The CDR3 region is CASSLTSQGTGDEQFF. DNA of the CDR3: TGTGCCAGCAGCTTGACGAGTCAAGGGACAGGGGATGAGCAGTTCTTC.

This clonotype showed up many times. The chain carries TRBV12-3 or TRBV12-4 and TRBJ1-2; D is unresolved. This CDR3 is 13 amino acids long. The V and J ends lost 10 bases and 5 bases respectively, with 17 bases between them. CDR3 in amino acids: CAIDEGDEYGYTF. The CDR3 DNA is TGTGCCATCGATGAGGGAGACGAGTATGGCTACACCTTC.

CDR3 sequence reads: CSARNRQGRTTDTQYF. For the CDR3, the DNA is TGCAGTGCTAGAAACCGACAGGGGAGGACCACAGATACGCAGTATTTT. This chain links TRBV20-1 with TRBJ2-3; 8 nucleotides match TRBD1. CDR3 size: 16 residues. Germline V gene lookup returns CDR1 DFQATT and CDR2 SNEGSKA (reference sequence). The J segment lost 2 bases and the V segment lost 2 bases, leaving 9 bases of the junction unmatched.

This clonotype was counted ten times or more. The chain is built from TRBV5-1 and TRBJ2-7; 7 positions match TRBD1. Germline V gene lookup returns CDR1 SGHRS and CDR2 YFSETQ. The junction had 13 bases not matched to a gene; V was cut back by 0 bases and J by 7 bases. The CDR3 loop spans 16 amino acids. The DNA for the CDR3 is TGCGCCAGCAGCTTGGAGATACAGGGGACCCTCTTGGAGCAGTACTTC. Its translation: CASSLEIQGTLLEQYF.

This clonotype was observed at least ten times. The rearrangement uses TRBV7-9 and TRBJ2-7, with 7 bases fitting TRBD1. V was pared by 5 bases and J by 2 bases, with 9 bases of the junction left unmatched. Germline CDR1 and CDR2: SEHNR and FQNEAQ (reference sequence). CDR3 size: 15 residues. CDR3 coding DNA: TGTGCCAGCAGCCCGGACAGGTTTTTACCCTACGAGCAGTACTTC. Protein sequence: CASSPDRFLPYEQYF.

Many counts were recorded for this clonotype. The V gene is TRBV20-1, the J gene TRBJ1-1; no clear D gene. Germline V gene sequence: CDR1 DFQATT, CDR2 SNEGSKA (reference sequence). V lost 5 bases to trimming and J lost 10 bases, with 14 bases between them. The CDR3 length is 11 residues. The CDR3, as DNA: TGCAGTGCTGTGCTGGGTATAGGAGCTTTCTTT. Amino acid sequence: CSAVLGIGAFF.

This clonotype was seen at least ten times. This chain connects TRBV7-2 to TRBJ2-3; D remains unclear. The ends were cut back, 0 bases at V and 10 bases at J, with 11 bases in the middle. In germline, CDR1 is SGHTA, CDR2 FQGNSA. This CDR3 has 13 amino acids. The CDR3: CASSLALEFAQYF. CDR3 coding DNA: TGTGCCAGCAGCTTAGCGCTCGAGTTCGCGCAGTATTTT.

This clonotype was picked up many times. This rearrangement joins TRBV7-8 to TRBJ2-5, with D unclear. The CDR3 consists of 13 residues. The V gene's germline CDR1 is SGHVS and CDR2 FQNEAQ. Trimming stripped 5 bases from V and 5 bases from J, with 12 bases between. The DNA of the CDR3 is TGTGCCAGCAGCCAACAAGGGCTGGAGACCCAGTACTTC. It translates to CASSQQGLETQYF.

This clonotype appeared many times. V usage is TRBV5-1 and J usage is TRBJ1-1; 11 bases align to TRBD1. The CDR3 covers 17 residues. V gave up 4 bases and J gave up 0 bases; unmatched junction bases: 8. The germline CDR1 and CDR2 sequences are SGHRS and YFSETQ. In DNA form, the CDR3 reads TGCGCCAGCAGCACCCGGGACAGGGGGAGCATGAACACTGAAGCTTTCTTT. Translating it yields CASSTRDRGSMNTEAFF.

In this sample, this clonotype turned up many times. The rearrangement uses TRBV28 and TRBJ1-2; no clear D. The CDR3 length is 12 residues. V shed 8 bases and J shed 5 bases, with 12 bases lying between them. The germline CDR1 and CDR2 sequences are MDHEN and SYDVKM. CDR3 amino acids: CASGPSKYGYTF. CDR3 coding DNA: TGTGCCAGCGGCCCCTCCAAATATGGCTACACCTTC.

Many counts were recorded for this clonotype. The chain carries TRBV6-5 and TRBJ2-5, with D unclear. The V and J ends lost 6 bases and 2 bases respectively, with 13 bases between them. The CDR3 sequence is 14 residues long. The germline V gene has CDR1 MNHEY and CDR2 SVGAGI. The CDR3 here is CASRVRSRQETQYF. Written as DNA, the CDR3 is TGTGCCAGCAGGGTCCGTTCCCGTCAAGAGACCCAGTACTTC.

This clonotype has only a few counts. The CDR3 is CSVVGDRQETQYF. The CDR3 DNA is TGCAGCGTAGTTGGTGACAGACAAGAGACCCAGTACTTC. The chain carries TRBV29-1 and TRBJ2-5; weak D call: TRBD1 (5 bases). The CDR3 spans 13 residues. The germline CDR1 and CDR2 sequences are SQVTM and ANQGSEA. V lost 6 bases and J 2 bases, leaving 13 bases between the germline ends.

The CDR3 loop is CSVAGANTGELFF. Here the CDR3 DNA reads TGCAGCGTTGCAGGGGCGAACACCGGGGAGCTGTTTTTT. J is TRBJ2-2 and V is TRBV29-1; possible D gene TRBD1, 6 bases. Trimming stripped 4 bases from V and 0 bases from J, with 6 bases between. Germline V CDR1 and CDR2: SQVTM, ANQGSEA. The CDR3 spans 13 residues.